These 27 T cell receptor beta chains were sequenced from one sample in a study of response to subunit inactivated influenza vaccine. TCRdb recomputed calls from the RT-PCR reads with MiXCR, one row per CDR3 protein. The table shows about 830,000 distinct CDR3 sequences, with approximately 18% occurring only once. The sequences come from PBMCs from blood, collected around 5 days after vaccination. The source is a man aged 45-65 years who received an inactivated influenza vaccine.

This clonotype was detected ten times or more. The chain joins TRBV11-2 to TRBJ1-1; 8 bases are shared with TRBD1. CDR1 SGHAT and CDR2 FQNNGV come from the germline V gene. This CDR3 has 16 residues. V shed 2 bases, J shed 1 base, and the junction held 6 bases outside the gene matches. The CDR3 DNA reads TGTGCCAGCAGCTTAAGCAGGGGGCGAGGGAACACTGAAGCTTTCTTT. Amino acid sequence: CASSLSRGRGNTEAFF.

The CDR3 reads CSAKQGAHEQYF. The DNA for the CDR3 is TGCAGTGCTAAACAGGGGGCCCACGAGCAGTACTTC. The J gene is TRBJ2-7, the V gene TRBV20-1; 9 bases agree with TRBD1. V trimming: 4 bases; J trimming: 5 bases; junction bases outside the gene matches: 3. The CDR3 spans 12 residues. Germline lookup yields CDR1 DFQATT and CDR2 SNEGSKA (reference sequence).

A few counts support this clonotype. The rearrangement joins TRBV6-1 to TRBJ1-1; unclear D gene. This CDR3 is 14 amino acids long. Looked up from germline, CDR1 is MNHNS and CDR2 is SASEGT. Trimming shortened V by 2 bases and J by 5 bases, and 12 bases separated the two germline ends. CDR3 sequence (DNA): TGTGCCAGCAGTGAAAAGGGTCGAAGTACTGAAGCTTTCTTT. Translating it yields CASSEKGRSTEAFF.

In nucleotides, the CDR3 is TGCGCCAGCAGCCGCCGCGCCCAGGGGGCGTGGGAGACCCAGTACTTC. Protein: CASSRRAQGAWETQYF. The gene calls are TRBV4-1 and TRBJ2-5; 8 bases fit TRBD1. V lost 4 bases, J lost 5 bases, and 12 bases stayed unmatched. Germline-derived CDR1 and CDR2 are MGHRA and YSYEKL. The CDR3 has 16 amino acids.

A few counts support this clonotype. The chain uses TRBV20-1 and TRBJ2-3; D gene unclear. This CDR3 is built from 13 residues. V gave up 4 bases and J gave up 0 bases, with 8 bases separating them. Germline V gene sequence: CDR1 DFQATT, CDR2 SNEGSKA (reference sequence). The CDR3 DNA is TGCAGTGCTAAAAAGGCGAGCACAGATACGCAGTATTTT. This sequence encodes CSAKKASTDTQYF.

This clonotype occurred a few times. The chain links TRBV29-1 to TRBJ2-5; D perhaps matches TRBD1 (5 bases). The V gene lost 4 bases and the J gene lost 6 bases, with 15 bases spanning the gap. The CDR3 is made up of 13 amino acids. Per the germline V gene, CDR1 is SQVTM and CDR2 is ANQGSEA. The CDR3 DNA is TGCAGCGTTGGTAAGGGGAATCTGAAGACCCAGTACTTC. Translation: CSVGKGNLKTQYF.

This chain connects TRBV7-9 to TRBJ2-7; 7 bases align to TRBD1. The length of the CDR3 is 17 residues. J gave up 2 bases and V 5 bases, and 15 bases lay outside the gene matches. Germline V gene lookup returns CDR1 SEHNR and CDR2 FQNEAQ (reference sequence). CDR3 DNA sequence: TGTGCCAGCAGCAGCCATGCGACAGGGCCCGCCGCCTACGAGCAGTACTTC. Encoded protein: CASSSHATGPAAYEQYF.

This clonotype was counted only a few times. The V and J genes are TRBV29-1 and TRBJ2-3, with TRBD2 as a possible D gene (5 bases). V dropped 6 bases and J dropped 4 bases, with 17 bases sitting between them. This CDR3 has 14 residues. Looked up from germline, CDR1 is SQVTM and CDR2 is ANQGSEA. CDR3 sequence: CSVAAGKQPDTQYF. CDR3 DNA: TGCAGCGTCGCGGCCGGGAAGCAGCCAGATACGCAGTATTTT.

This rearrangement joins TRBV7-2 to TRBJ2-7, with 7 bases matching TRBD1. Germline assignment: CDR1 SGHTA and CDR2 FQGNSA. The V segment lost 3 bases and the J segment 3 bases; nucleotides outside the gene matches: 5. The CDR3 covers 14 residues. The CDR3 DNA reads TGTGCCAGCAGCTTGGGACAGCAAATCTACGAGCAGTACTTC. The encoded protein is CASSLGQQIYEQYF.

The gene calls are TRBV18 and TRBJ2-2; TRBD1 is a possible D gene (6 bases). There are 14 residues in the CDR3. Germline CDR1 reads KGHSH; CDR2 reads LQKENI. V lost 6 bases and J 5 bases, leaving 13 bases between the germline ends. CDR3 loop: CASSNNRETGELFF. For the CDR3, the DNA is TGTGCCAGCTCGAACAACAGGGAAACCGGGGAGCTGTTTTTT.

The chain links TRBV20-1 to TRBJ2-7; TRBD1 aligns across 7 bases. CDR3 size: 12 residues. V lost 2 bases and J lost 4; bases outside the gene matches: 2. Germline values: CDR1 DFQATT, CDR2 SNEGSKA (reference sequence). The CDR3 loop reads CSARYRGYEQYF. CDR3 coding DNA: TGCAGTGCTAGATACAGGGGATACGAGCAGTACTTC.

Only a few counts were recorded for this clonotype. A much larger clone differs from this one at a single base, so this may be a read error. The chain carries TRBV10-3 and TRBJ2-1; TRBD2 aligns across 10 bases. The CDR3 length is 15 residues. The germline gives CDR1 ENHRY, CDR2 SYGVKD. This CDR3 reads CVISGGTSEINEQFF. In DNA, the CDR3 is TGTGTCATCAGTGGGGGGACTAGCGAAATCAATGAGCAGTTCTTC.

This clonotype was counted at least ten times. CDR3 DNA sequence: TGTGCCAGCAGCTTGAGGGTGACAGATACGCAGTATTTT. It is translated as CASSLRVTDTQYF. The rearrangement joins TRBV5-5 to TRBJ2-3; D is unclear. The CDR3 sequence is 13 residues long. The ends were cut back, 1 base at V and 3 bases at J, with 6 bases in the middle. Germline CDR1 and CDR2: SGHKS and YYEKEE (reference sequence).

The V call is TRBV18, the J call TRBJ1-1; D is undetermined. The CDR3 runs 14 residues. Per the germline V gene, CDR1 is KGHSH and CDR2 is LQKENI. V shed 4 bases and J shed 4 bases, with 13 bases lying between them. CDR3 loop: CASSQSRGGTEAFF. The CDR3 nucleotides read TGTGCCAGCTCACAGTCCCGGGGAGGCACTGAAGCTTTCTTT.

The chain joins TRBV20-1 to TRBJ1-2; 12 bases align to TRBD1. V lost 6 bases, J lost 6 bases, and 8 bases stayed unmatched. Germline V gives CDR1 DFQATT, CDR2 SNEGSKA (reference sequence). The CDR3 loop spans 14 amino acids. The CDR3 loop reads CSADRDRGLNGYTF. Here the CDR3 DNA reads TGCAGTGCAGACCGGGACAGGGGGCTGAATGGCTACACCTTC.

This clonotype was seen repeatedly, ten times or more. V and J are TRBV7-2 and TRBJ2-7; D perhaps matches TRBD2 (6 bases). This CDR3 is 14 amino acids long. The V gene's germline CDR1 is SGHTA and CDR2 FQGNSA. Trimming took off 0 bases at V and 7 bases at J, with 13 bases between the two ends. The CDR3 protein is CASSLAGGGREQYF. CDR3 DNA: TGTGCCAGCAGCTTAGCGGGAGGAGGGCGGGAGCAGTACTTC.

This clonotype was observed a handful of times. V usage is TRBV4-3 and J usage is TRBJ2-2, with 10 positions matching TRBD2. Looked up from germline, CDR1 is LGHNA and CDR2 is YSLEER. The CDR3 runs to 18 residues. The V segment lost 0 bases and the J segment 0 bases; nucleotides outside the gene matches: 4. CDR3 region: CASSQELLAGPNTGELFF. The CDR3 DNA sequence: TGCGCCAGCAGCCAAGAACTACTAGCGGGGCCGAACACCGGGGAGCTGTTTTTT.

This clonotype was recorded at least ten times. The chain has TRBV4-3 and TRBJ2-1; D may be TRBD2 (6 bases). Germline V gene sequence: CDR1 LGHNA, CDR2 YSLEER. The CDR3 totals 14 residues. V was clipped by 0 bases and J by 9 bases, with 12 bases between them. Here the CDR3 DNA reads TGCGCCAGCAGCCAAGATGCGGGGCTCGCTGAGCAGTTCTTC. Translation gives CASSQDAGLAEQFF.

There are a few counts of this clonotype. V usage is TRBV5-1 and J usage is TRBJ1-5, with a tentative D call TRBD1 (5 bases). Germline V gives CDR1 SGHRS, CDR2 YFSETQ. Trimming shortened V by 4 bases and J by 9 bases, and 17 bases separated the two germline ends. The CDR3 runs to 14 residues. DNA of the CDR3: TGCGCCAGCAGCGACGGGACCGTGAAAGGGCCCCAGCATTTT. Protein: CASSDGTVKGPQHF. Based on the CDR3 plus reference TRBV5-1 and TRBJ1-5, the full variable domain is KAGVTQTPRYLIKTRGQQVTLSCSPISGHRSVSWYQQTPGQGLQFLFEYFSETQRNKGNFPGRFSGRQFSNSRSEMNVSTLELGDSALYLCASSDGTVKGPQHFGDGTRLSIL.

The genes are TRBV27 and TRBJ2-6, with 8 nucleotides matching TRBD1. In germline, CDR1 is MNHEY, CDR2 SMNVEV (reference sequence). Trimming took 3 bases from V and 3 from J; bases not matched to a gene: 4. This CDR3 comprises 16 residues. The CDR3, as DNA: TGTGCCAGCAGTTTCCAGGGGGCAGGTGGGGCCAACGTCCTGACTTTC. Protein product: CASSFQGAGGANVLTF.

The chain recombines TRBV7-2 with TRBJ2-2, with D maybe TRBD2 (7 bases). Germline CDR1 and CDR2: SGHTA and FQGNSA. This CDR3 is 17 amino acids long. Trimming removed 6 bases at V and 5 bases at J, with 22 bases between. The CDR3 nucleotides read TGTGCCAGCAGGGGAGGGGGGACGATGGGTCGAACCGGGGAGCTGTTTTTT. The encoded protein is CASRGGGTMGRTGELFF. Full variable domain (rest looked up from reference TRBV7-2 and TRBJ2-2): GAGVSQSPSNKVTEKGKDVELRCDPISGHTALYWYRQSLGQGLEFLIYFQGNSAPDKSGLPSDRFSAERTGGSVSTLTIQRTQQEDSAVYLCASRGGGTMGRTGELFFGEGSRLTVL.

This clonotype was recorded a few times. The chain couples TRBV5-8 to TRBJ2-3, with 7 bases that match TRBD2. CDR1 and CDR2 (germline): SGHTS, YDEGEE. V lost 4 bases and J lost 2; bases outside the gene matches: 16. This CDR3 comprises 18 residues. The CDR3 nucleotides read TGTGCCAGCAGCAAAACCGGGACTACCACCATACCCACAGATACGCAGTATTTT. This gives the protein CASSKTGTTTIPTDTQYF.

This clonotype was observed a single time. The chain is built from TRBV12-3 or TRBV12-4 and TRBJ2-1; weak D call: TRBD2 (6 bases). Trimming shortened V by 6 bases and J by 9 bases, and 12 bases separated the two germline ends. The CDR3 extends over 12 amino acids. The CDR3 loop is CASSHRGLEQFF. The CDR3 DNA follows: TGTGCCAGCAGCCACCGGGGACTTGAGCAGTTCTTC.

The chain combines TRBV20-1 with TRBJ2-1; D assignment may be TRBD1 or TRBD2 (6 bases each). Germline CDR1 is DFQATT and CDR2 is SNEGSKA (reference sequence). Between the trimmed V and J ends, which lost 4 bases and 0 bases, there was a span of 13 bases. This CDR3 is 15 amino acids long. CDR3 nucleotides: TGCAGTGCTATAGTAGGGGGGAGCTCCTACAATGAGCAGTTCTTC. It specifies CSAIVGGSSYNEQFF.

In this sample, this clonotype turned up a few times. The chain uses TRBV30 and TRBJ1-2; 10 bases fit TRBD1. The CDR3 loop spans 17 amino acids. Losses at the gene ends were 4 bases for V and 3 bases for J; bases not matched to a gene: 14. CDR1 and CDR2 (germline): GTSNPN, SVGIG (reference sequence). CDR3 sequence reads: CAWNRRGQGTKDYGYTF. For the CDR3, the DNA is TGTGCCTGGAATAGGCGGGGACAGGGGACCAAAGACTATGGCTACACCTTC.

The sample holds a few counts of this clonotype. The chain has TRBV6-2 or TRBV6-3 and TRBJ2-7, with D possibly matching TRBD1 (5 bases). Looked up from germline, CDR1 is MNHEY and CDR2 is SVGEGT. V dropped 2 bases and J dropped 2 bases, with 13 bases sitting between them. This CDR3 comprises 15 residues. CDR3 coding DNA: TGTGCCAGCAGTTACGGGGCTGGCGGAACCTACGAGCAGTACTTC. Encoded protein: CASSYGAGGTYEQYF.

The chain carries TRBV5-1 and TRBJ2-7, with D unresolved. The J call may be in error: the DNA end matches TRBJ2-1 better. CDR1 is SGHRS and CDR2 is YFSETQ in the germline V gene. The CDR3 consists of 14 residues. The CDR3 loop is CASKNLAVSYEQFF. Here the CDR3 DNA reads TGCGCCAGCAAGAATCTGGCAGTATCCTACGAGCAGTTCTTC.